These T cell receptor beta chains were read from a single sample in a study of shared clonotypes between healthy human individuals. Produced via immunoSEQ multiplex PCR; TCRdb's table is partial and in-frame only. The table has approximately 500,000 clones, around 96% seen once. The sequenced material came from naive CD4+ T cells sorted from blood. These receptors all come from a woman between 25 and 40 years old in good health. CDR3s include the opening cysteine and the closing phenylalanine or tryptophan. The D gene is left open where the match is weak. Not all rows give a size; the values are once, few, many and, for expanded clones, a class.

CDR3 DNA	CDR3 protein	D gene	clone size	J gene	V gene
TGTGCCAGCAGCTCACAGTGGGACTCCTACGAGCAGTACTTC	CASSSQWDSYEQYF	-	-	TRBJ2-7	TRBV5-4
TGCAGCGTTGATGACAGGGGGCACGAGCAGTACTTC	CSVDDRGHEQYF	TRBD1	-	TRBJ2-7	TRBV29-1
TGTGCCAGCAGTTTAGGGGGACTAGCGATCTACGAGCAGTACTTC	CASSLGGLAIYEQYF	TRBD2	-	TRBJ2-7	TRBV27
TGTGCCAGCAGGGACCGGGGACAGTTTCCCCTCCACTTT	CASRDRGQFPLHF	TRBD1	once	TRBJ1-6	TRBV28
TGTGCCAGCAGGGAAAACATAGCGGGAGGTCGAATGAATGAGCAGTTCTTC	CASRENIAGGRMNEQFF	TRBD2	once	TRBJ2-1	TRBV2
TGTGCCAGTAGCCGTCCGGGACAGGGGGCGGCTAACTATGGCTACACCTTC	CASSRPGQGAANYGYTF	TRBD1	-	TRBJ1-2	TRBV19
TGTGCCAGCAGCCCCCCGGGGGCTTCGGCGGAGACCCAGTACTTC	CASSPPGASAETQYF	-	-	TRBJ2-5	TRBV7-9
TGTGCCAGCAGCACCCGGACAGGGGAGGGAACAGATACGCAGTATTTT	CASSTRTGEGTDTQYF	TRBD1	-	TRBJ2-3	TRBV11-2
TGTGCCAGCATCGGCAGGGCTGGAAACACCATATATTTT	CASIGRAGNTIYF	-	-	TRBJ1-3	TRBV2
TGCGCCAGCAGCTTGGCCCGGGCGCTTGGGGTGAACACTGAAGCTTTCTTT	CASSLARALGVNTEAFF	-	-	TRBJ1-1	TRBV5-1
TGCGCCAGCAGCTTGGCCCCCTCGACAGCGGGCAACTATGGCTACACCTTC	CASSLAPSTAGNYGYTF	-	-	TRBJ1-2	TRBV5-1
TGTGCCAGCAGCTTGGGTTTGCGGACAGACTACGAGCAGTACTTC	CASSLGLRTDYEQYF	-	-	TRBJ2-7	TRBV5-4
TGTGCCAGCTCACCTGGTTCCGGGACGGTGAACACTGAAGCTTTCTTT	CASSPGSGTVNTEAFF	-	-	TRBJ1-1	TRBV18
TGTGCCAGCAGCGTGCACCCTTTACGTAACCAAGAGACCCAGTACTTC	CASSVHPLRNQETQYF	-	-	TRBJ2-5	TRBV11-2
TGTGCCAGCAGCAACCCGGAAGTAACACACTACGAGCAGTACTTC	CASSNPEVTHYEQYF	-	-	TRBJ2-7	TRBV6-1
TGTGCCAGCAGCGTATTTGGGGAGTACCAAGAGACCCAGTACTTC	CASSVFGEYQETQYF	-	-	TRBJ2-5	TRBV9
TGTGCCACCAGCAGGGTGCCGAGCGGGAAATCCTACAATGAGCAGTTCTTC	CATSRVPSGKSYNEQFF	TRBD2	-	TRBJ2-1	TRBV15
TGCGCCAGCAGCTTAACTAGCGGGAGCTACGAGCAGTACTTC	CASSLTSGSYEQYF	TRBD2	-	TRBJ2-7	TRBV5-1
TGTGCCAGCAGGAGAGGACGGTACTACGAGCAGTACTTC	CASRRGRYYEQYF	-	few	TRBJ2-7	TRBV6-5
TGTGCCAGCAGTTACTCAGGGGACAACTATGGCTACACCTTC	CASSYSGDNYGYTF	-	-	TRBJ1-2	TRBV6-5
TGTGCCAACAGTTTAGTTACAGAGATCTATGGCTACACCTTC	CANSLVTEIYGYTF	-	-	TRBJ1-2	TRBV28
TGTGCCAGCAGTTTATCTACAGGGGGCACTGAAGCTTTCTTT	CASSLSTGGTEAFF	TRBD1	once	TRBJ1-1	TRBV27
TGTGCCAGCGGAGTTCCCGGACAAGGGTACTACACCTTC	CASGVPGQGYYTF	-	-	TRBJ1-2	TRBV28
TGCAGTGTAGAGGAAAACACTGAAGCTTTCTTT	CSVEENTEAFF	-	-	TRBJ1-1	TRBV20-1
TGTGCCTGGAGTCCCGGGACAGGGGCCTACGAGCAGTACTTC	CAWSPGTGAYEQYF	TRBD1	-	TRBJ2-7	TRBV30
TGTGCCAGCAGCCTGAGGGGGCATTCGGGGACCGGGGAGCTGTTTTTT	CASSLRGHSGTGELFF	TRBD1	-	TRBJ2-2	TRBV14